The T cell receptor (beta chain) under discussion was sequenced for a study of T cell responses to AZD1222 COVID-19 vaccine. General study findings and limits: There were mostly white British donors and more females than males, and clonal diversity was possibly underestimated. Following two doses of AZD1222, Spike-specific TCR breadth and depth rose. Just a handful of people given AZD1222 tested seropositive at baseline. Repertoire collection took place solely once the T cell response had peaked.

This clone was observed a handful of times. What it binds is not known. TCRdb's copy holds only in-frame clones and misses some; the assay was immunoSEQ multiplex PCR. The profile shows fewer than 150,000 clones, about nine tenths of them singletons. Sequencing was performed on peripheral blood, taken on day 0 of AZD1222 vaccination. The TCR was taken from an adult in good health.

The CDR3 nucleotides are TGTGCCAGCAGCGTCGACAGGGTAAACACTGAAGCTTTCTTT. Translation: CASSVDRVNTEAFF. V usage is TRBV2 and J usage is TRBJ1-1; 7 bases are a match to TRBD1. This CDR3 is 14 amino acids long. V shed 6 bases, J shed 2 bases, and the junction held 6 bases outside the gene matches. CDR1 and CDR2 from the germline V gene are SNHLY and FYNNEI.